This T cell receptor beta chain was profiled in a study of cytomegalovirus exposure and HLA in healthy donors. This clone was seen more than once but under ten times. Its antigen is unknown. Vbeta (60) and Jbeta (13) primers were used in the PCR. Profiling relied on immunoSEQ multiplex PCR, and the TCRdb table lists in-frame clones only, not all of them. Of 160,000 or so clones in the sample, 65% to 90% were seen once. V was clipped by 5 bases and J by 1 base; unmatched bases: 10. The CDR3 runs 17 residues. CDR1 LNHDA and CDR2 SQIVND come from the germline V gene (reference sequence). Points from the study as a whole: A cluster of highly shared sequence variants was likely a sequencing artifact. Under 20,000 TCR beta sequences were associated with HLA alleles at 0.05 false discovery rate in a later analysis. When the data were analyzed later, several of the most significant clusters appeared to be linked to common viral pathogens.

This TCR derives from a man aged 50-59 years in good health and CMV-seropositive. The J gene is TRBJ2-4, the V gene TRBV19; TRBD1 matches at 8 bases. The sample taken for sequencing was PBMCs. CDR3 DNA: TGTGCCAGTAGTTTTCACCGGGACAGGAGCGCCAAAAACATTCAGTACTTC. It encodes CASSFHRDRSAKNIQYF.